The T cell receptor beta chain described here comes from a study of blood T cells in healthy people across ages. Whole-study results and caveats: Changes in expanded clonotypes were possibly confounded, as the CMV status of donors was unknown.

On this clonotype itself: As yet, its antigen is unknown.

Germline V lookup: CDR1 KGHSH, CDR2 LQKENI. Trimming left V 3 bases short and J 1 base short, with 10 bases between. The CDR3 is made up of 16 amino acids. Primers used in a second PCR of roughly 6 to 12 cycles were a sample-barcoded 5' primer and a J-beta primer mix. TCRdb ran MiXCR on the 5' RACE reads and lists one entry per CDR3 protein. Seen here are 1.5 million to 2 million distinct CDR3 sequences, roughly 50% observed once, and the top ten hold roughly 2%. The rearrangement uses TRBV18 and TRBJ2-6; D might be TRBD2 (6 bases). This clonotype was obtained from a woman aged 40 to 50 in good health. Sequencing used blood. The CDR3 region has the DNA TGTGCCAGCTCACCGGTGGGACTTTCTGGGGCCAACGTCCTGACTTTC. Protein product: CASSPVGLSGANVLTF.